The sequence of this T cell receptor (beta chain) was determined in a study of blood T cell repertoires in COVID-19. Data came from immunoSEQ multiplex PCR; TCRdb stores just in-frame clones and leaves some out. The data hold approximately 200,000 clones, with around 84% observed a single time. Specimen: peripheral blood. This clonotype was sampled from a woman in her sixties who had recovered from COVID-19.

The CDR3: CASSSDRVGSPLHF. CDR3 DNA sequence: TGTGCCAGCAGCTCGGACAGGGTGGGTTCACCCCTCCACTTT. The V call is TRBV7-8, the J call TRBJ1-6, with 8 bases that match TRBD1. Trimming cost V 4 bases and J 9 bases; bases outside gene matches: 5. CDR3 length: 14 residues. Germline CDR1 reads SGHVS; CDR2 reads FQNEAQ.